The clone carrying this TCR beta chain has just a few counts. Its specificity is unknown. The sample is drawn from a study of response to subunit inactivated influenza vaccine. General study findings and limits: New T cells are recruited in small numbers by each seasonal influenza vaccination, according to the authors' suggestion.

A single record per CDR3 protein comes from TCRdb applying MiXCR to the RT-PCR reads. This sample carries 450,000 to 600,000 distinct CDR3 sequences, roughly 7.6% of them seen once, and the ten largest clones take under 15%. The CDR3 runs 16 residues. Germline values: CDR1 MGHRA, CDR2 YSYEKL. V lost 0 bases and J 4 bases, leaving 16 bases between the germline ends. The gene calls are TRBV4-1 and TRBJ2-7; tentatively, D is TRBD1 or TRBD2 (5 bases each). Specimen: PBMCs from blood, collected around 25 months after vaccination. The TCR comes from a man aged 45-69 years who received an inactivated influenza vaccine. CDR3 in amino acids: CASSQDEGFEGYEQYF. DNA of the CDR3: TGCGCCAGCAGCCAAGATGAGGGATTCGAGGGGTACGAGCAGTACTTC.